These 2 T cell receptor beta chains were sequenced from one sample in a study of control samples from healthy donors and cancer patients. TCRdb's copy holds only in-frame clones and misses some; the assay was immunoSEQ multiplex PCR. Altogether about 60,000 clones are present, less than 95% being singletons, with the ten largest covering 0.95% to 1.5%. The sequencing sample was made of PBMCs. These receptors were taken from a woman aged 50 to 65 with colorectal cancer.

The chain is built from TRBV28 and TRBJ1-3, with D possibly matching TRBD1 (6 bases). Trimming pared 5 bases from V and 2 bases from J, leaving 19 bases between. This CDR3 has 17 residues. CDR1 and CDR2 from the germline V gene are MDHEN and SYDVKM. The CDR3 region has the DNA TGTGCCAGCAGTCCTGCGACGGGGGCGATCCCTGGAAACACCATATATTTT. Protein: CASSPATGAIPGNTIYF. The full variable domain, its missing parts supplied by reference TRBV28 and TRBJ1-3, is DVKVTQSSRYLVKRTGEKVFLECVQDMDHENMFWYRQDPGLGLRLIYFSYDVKMKEKGDIPEGYSVSREKKERFSLILESASTNQTSMYLCASSPATGAIPGNTIYFGEGSWLTVV.

This rearrangement joins TRBV3-1 (or the pseudogene TRBV3-2) to TRBJ2-5, with unresolved D. Germline assignment: CDR1 LGHDT and CDR2 YNNKEL (reference sequence). The CDR3 has 14 amino acids. Trimming pared 1 base from V and 4 bases from J, leaving 10 bases between. The CDR3 DNA reads as TGTGCCAGCAGCCAAGGTACCTTATCAGAGACCCAGTACTTC. It codes for CASSQGTLSETQYF.